The present TCR beta chain was sequenced within a study of cytomegalovirus exposure and HLA in healthy donors. Study-level findings and limits: Reported performance of the classifier showed diagnosis of cytomegalovirus status with high specificity and sensitivity. CMV serostatus alone was available as immune exposure information. Across all donors, roughly uniform sequencing depth was an assumption of the presence/absence analyses. Reportedly, HLA-A and HLA-B alleles of most subjects were accurately predicted from TCR beta.

The CDR3 contains 14 residues. CDR1 is MGHRA, CDR2 YSYEKL, per germline. V was clipped by 4 bases and J by 2 bases; unmatched bases: 2. In regard to this clone: The target antigen is unknown.

PCR employed 60 Vbeta and 13 Jbeta primers. Sequencing was performed with immunoSEQ multiplex PCR; in TCRdb, only in-frame clones are kept and a portion is missing. The sample includes about 190,000 clones, roughly four fifths of them seen just once. This chain joins TRBV4-1 and TRBJ2-7; 10 nucleotides match TRBD1. This clonotype was sampled from a woman between 18 and 29 years old in good health and CMV-seropositive. The sample consisted of PBMCs. The CDR3: CASSPGQGAYEQYV. The CDR3 bases are TGCGCCAGCAGCCCCGGACAGGGGGCCTACGAGCAGTACGTC.